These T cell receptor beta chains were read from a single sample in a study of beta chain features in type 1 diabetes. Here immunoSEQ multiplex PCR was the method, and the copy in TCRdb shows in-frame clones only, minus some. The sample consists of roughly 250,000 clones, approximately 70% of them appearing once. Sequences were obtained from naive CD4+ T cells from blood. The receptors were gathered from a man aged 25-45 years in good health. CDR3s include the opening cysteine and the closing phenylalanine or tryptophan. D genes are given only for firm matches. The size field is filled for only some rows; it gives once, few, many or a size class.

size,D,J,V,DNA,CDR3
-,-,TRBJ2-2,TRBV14,TGTGCCAGCAGCCACGGGACACCGAACACCGGGGAGCTGTTTTTT,CASSHGTPNTGELFF
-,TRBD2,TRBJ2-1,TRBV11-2,TGTGCCAGCAGCTTAAGGCTAGCGGGAGAAAATGAGCAGTTCTTC,CASSLRLAGENEQFF
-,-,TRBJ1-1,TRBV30,TGTGCCTGGAGTGTGGGGGGTACTGAAGCTTTCTTT,CAWSVGGTEAFF
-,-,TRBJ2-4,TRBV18,TGTGCCAGCTCACCGGGGGTCGGCAAAAACATTCAGTACTTC,CASSPGVGKNIQYF
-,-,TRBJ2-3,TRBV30,TGTGCCTGGAGTGGCTCTAAGGGGGGCCGGACTAGCACAGATACGCAGTATTTT,CAWSGSKGGRTSTDTQYF
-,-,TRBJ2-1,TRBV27,TGTGCCAGCAGTTCGATCCTAACGGACAATGAGCAGTTCTTC,CASSSILTDNEQFF
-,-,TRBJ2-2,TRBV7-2,TGTGCCAGCAGCTTAGGGAACACCGGGGAGCTGTTTTTT,CASSLGNTGELFF
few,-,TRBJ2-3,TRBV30,TGTGCCTGGAGTCGGGGGAGCACAGATACGCAGTATTTT,CAWSRGSTDTQYF
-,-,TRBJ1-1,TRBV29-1,TGCAGCGTTGAAGCATTGGGCTTCAGGAACACTGAAGCTTTCTTT,CSVEALGFRNTEAFF
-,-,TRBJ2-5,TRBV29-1,TGCAGCGTCACGGGACTCAAGGAAGAGACCCAGTACTTC,CSVTGLKEETQYF
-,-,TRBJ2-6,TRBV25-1,TGTGCCAGCGCGGATGGGGCCAGGGGAATCTCTGGGGCCAACGTCCTGACTTTC,CASADGARGISGANVLTF
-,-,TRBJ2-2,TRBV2,TGTGCCAGCAGCTCGGACATCGCCGGGGAGCTGTTTTTT,CASSSDIAGELFF
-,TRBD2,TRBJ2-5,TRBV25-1,TGTGCCATCAGTGATTCCTCTGGACTAGTCAGAGAGACCCAGTACTTC,CAISDSSGLVRETQYF
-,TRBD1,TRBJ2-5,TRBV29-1,TGCAGCGTCGACAGGGGCCAAGAGACCCAGTACTTC,CSVDRGQETQYF
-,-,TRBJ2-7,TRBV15,TGTGCCACCAGCAGAGAAATCAGGGACGAGCAGTACTTC,CATSREIRDEQYF
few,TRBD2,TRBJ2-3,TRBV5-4,TGTGCCAGCGGCCGGACTAGCGGAAAGGTAGATACGCAGTATTTT,CASGRTSGKVDTQYF
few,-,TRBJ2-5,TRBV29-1,TGCAGCGCCCGGGGGAGGACGGTCTTAACCCAGTACTTC,CSARGRTVLTQYF
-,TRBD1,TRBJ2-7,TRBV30,TGTGCCTGGAGTGCTACACTACCCGGGACAGGGAATATCTACGAGCAGTACTTC,CAWSATLPGTGNIYEQYF
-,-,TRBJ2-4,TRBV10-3,TGTGCCATCAGGGACGGCGCCAAAAACATTCAGTACTTC,CAIRDGAKNIQYF
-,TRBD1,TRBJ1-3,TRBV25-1,TGTGCCAGCAGCTCTGTGGACAGGGTTTCTGGAAACACCATATATTTT,CASSSVDRVSGNTIYF
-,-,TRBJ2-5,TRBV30,TGTGCCTCCATGGGGCAGGACGCCCCCGAGACCCAGTACTTC,CASMGQDAPETQYF
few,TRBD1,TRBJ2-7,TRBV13,TGTGCCAGCAGACGTACAGGGGGCACCTACGAGCAGTACTTC,CASRRTGGTYEQYF
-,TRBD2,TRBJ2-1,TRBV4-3,TGCGCCAGCAGCCAAGCCAATGGACTAGCGGGAGAGTATGAGCAGTTCTTC,CASSQANGLAGEYEQFF
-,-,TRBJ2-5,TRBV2,TGTGCCAGCAGTGAAGTCGGTCATAAAAAGACCCAGTACTTC,CASSEVGHKKTQYF
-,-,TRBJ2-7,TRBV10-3,TGTGCCATTGGGACGGATACTACGAGGCAGTACTTC,CAIGTDTTRQYF
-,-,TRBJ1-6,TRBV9,TGTGCCAGCAGCGTAGTCGGGGGGAATTCACCCCTCCACTTT,CASSVVGGNSPLHF
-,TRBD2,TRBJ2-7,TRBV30,TGTGCCGGGACTAGCACTTCCTACGAGCAGTACTTC,CAGTSTSYEQYF
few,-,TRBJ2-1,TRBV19,TGTGCCAGTAGTATTAGTTGGGATGAGCAGTTCTTC,CASSISWDEQFF
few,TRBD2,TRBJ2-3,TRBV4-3,TGCGCCAGCAGCCAAGATGAACTAGCGGGAGCAGATACGCAGTATTTT,CASSQDELAGADTQYF
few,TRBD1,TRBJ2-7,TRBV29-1,TGCAGCGTTGGGCAGGGGGCCTACGAGCAGTACTTC,CSVGQGAYEQYF
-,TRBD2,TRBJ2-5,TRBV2,TGTGCCAGCGAGCGGGAGCTCCAAGAGACCCAGTACTTC,CASERELQETQYF
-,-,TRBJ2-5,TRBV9,TGTGCCAGCAGCCCTCAGGAAGGGACCCAGTACTTC,CASSPQEGTQYF
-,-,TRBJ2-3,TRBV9,TGTGCCAGCAGCGTAAGAGGCGCCGATACGCAGTATTTT,CASSVRGADTQYF
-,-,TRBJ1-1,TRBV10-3,TGTGCCATCAGTGAGTCATTCGGTCAGCTGAACACTGAAGCTTTCTTT,CAISESFGQLNTEAFF
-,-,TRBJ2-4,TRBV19,TGTGCCAGTAGTATTGGTGGGGACTTAGCCAAAAACATTCAGTACTTC,CASSIGGDLAKNIQYF
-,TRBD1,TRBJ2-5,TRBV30,TGTGCCTGGAGTGAGGGACAGCATTTCGGAGAGACCCAGTACTTC,CAWSEGQHFGETQYF
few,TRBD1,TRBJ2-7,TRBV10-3,TGTGCCATCAGTGAGTACTCCGGGACAGGGTCATTTGGCGAGCAGTACTTC,CAISEYSGTGSFGEQYF
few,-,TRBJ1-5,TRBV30,TGTGCCTGGGGACATTTAAATCAGCCCCAGCATTTT,CAWGHLNQPQHF
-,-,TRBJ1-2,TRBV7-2,TGTGCCAGCAGCTTAGCGGTGGACAACTATGGCTACACCTTC,CASSLAVDNYGYTF
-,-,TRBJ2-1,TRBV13,TGTGCCAGCAGCTTTGGGGCATTGGCTGGTGAGCAGTTCTTC,CASSFGALAGEQFF
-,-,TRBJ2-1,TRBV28,TGTGCCAGCAGTTCATTTCCGGGAGTCCCCTACAATGAGCAGTTCTTC,CASSSFPGVPYNEQFF
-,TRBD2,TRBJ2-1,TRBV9,TGTGCCAGCAGCGTTGGCGGGAGGGAGGCTGAGCAGTTCTTC,CASSVGGREAEQFF
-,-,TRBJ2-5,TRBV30,TGTGCCTGGGCTGTCCAAGAGACCCAGTACTTC,CAWAVQETQYF
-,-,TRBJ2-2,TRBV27,TGTGCCAGCAGCTGGACCCCGAGGACCGGGGAGCTGTTTTTT,CASSWTPRTGELFF
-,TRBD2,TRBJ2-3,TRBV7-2,TGTGCCAGCAGCTTATGGGCTAGCGGGACCCGCACAGATACGCAGTATTTT,CASSLWASGTRTDTQYF
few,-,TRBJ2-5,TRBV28,TGTGCCAGCAGTTTCCAAGAGACCCAGTACTTC,CASSFQETQYF
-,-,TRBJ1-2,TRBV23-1,TGCGCCAGCAGTCCTTCAGGGGACTATGGCTACACCTTC,CASSPSGDYGYTF
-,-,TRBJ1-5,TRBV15,TGTGCCACCAGCAGAGGGGACAATAAAGGTCAGCCCCAGCATTTT,CATSRGDNKGQPQHF
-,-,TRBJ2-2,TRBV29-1,TGCAGCGTTTGCGTCGCGTCGACCGGGGAGCTGTTTTTT,CSVCVASTGELFF
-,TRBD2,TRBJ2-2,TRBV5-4,TGTGCCAGCAGCACGGGACTAGCGGGGCGTACGAACACCGGGGAGCTGTTTTTT,CASSTGLAGRTNTGELFF
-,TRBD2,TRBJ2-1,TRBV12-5,TGTGCTAGTGGTTTGACTAGCGGGGTGTACAATGAGCAGTTCTTC,CASGLTSGVYNEQFF
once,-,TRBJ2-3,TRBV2,TGTGCCAGCAGTGACAGCGGGCCTACAGATACGCAGTATTTT,CASSDSGPTDTQYF
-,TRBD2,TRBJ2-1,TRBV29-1,TGCAGCGTTGACTTAGCGGGAGGGCCCCACAATGAGCAGTTCTTC,CSVDLAGGPHNEQFF
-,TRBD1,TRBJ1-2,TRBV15,TGTGCCACCAGCAGAGTCGACAGGGATAGCTCTGGCTACACCTTC,CATSRVDRDSSGYTF